The subject of this entry is one T cell receptor beta chain. Its antigen target is currently unknown. This may be a read error, as it is one base from a much larger clone. The data derive from a study of blood T cells in healthy people across ages (dated by TCRdb to between 2014 and 2016). About the investigation overall: In model experiments, roughly one uniquely barcoded TCR beta cDNA molecule per two T cells was captured by template switching. Donors of different ages were randomly distributed across sequencing lanes to avoid experimental bias. Using the same blood draw, the study looked at two additional independent replicas of 1 million unique cDNA reads for two donors, one aged 18 to 30 and the other aged 80 or older. The study measured age-related changes in TCR beta repertoire diversity using deep sequencing normalized with unique cDNA molecular identifiers. The donors were divided into four age groups: young (average 16 years), middle-aged (over 35), aged (62) and long-lived (roughly 86).

Library creation used 5' RACE. TCRdb names Illumina HiSeq 2500 as the instrument used. A second 7 to 11 cycle PCR used a sample-barcoded 5' primer and a J-beta primer mix. A template-switch 5' adaptor carrying 12 random nucleotides introduced a unique molecular identifier onto each TCR beta cDNA molecule. Each sample yielded at least 3 million CDR3-containing paired-end reads. The Mint cDNA synthesis kit, primed by a TRBC-specific oligonucleotide, was used to synthesize first-strand cDNA from all RNA. After uracil-DNA glycosylase treatment, a first 18-cycle PCR used universal primers M1SS and BC2_uni_R on all cDNA. The original methods were these. Normalization of each sample was performed by random selection of 1 million high-quality reads, each carrying a distinct molecular identifier. Reads with shared molecular identifiers were discarded instead of being binned into consensus sequences. MiTCR, with a Q25 quality threshold and the strictest error-elimination algorithm, was used for CDR3 identification, clonotype clustering and error correction. A nonparametric unseen species model with Euler transformation was used to estimate lower-bound total TCR beta diversity. The public sequencing data were trimmed at Q25 with fastp and processed into clonotypes with MiXCR by TCRdb, which kept only in-frame beta chains. Identical CDR3 proteins give one entry, which carries the most common genes and DNA. It is TCRdb's table, rather than the study itself, that gives the V and J calls and clone size. This sample gives about 1.1 million distinct CDR3 sequences in total; roughly two fifths of them show up just once. Jointly, the top ten make up about an eighth of the sample.

The roughly 39 donors, aged about 6 to 95 years, were systemically healthy Caucasian individuals from Russia. Approximately 9 milliliters of peripheral blood were collected from each donor into EDTA-treated Vacutainer tubes. PBMCs were isolated by Ficoll-Paque density-gradient centrifugation, with at least 6 million obtained per sample. Trizol reagent was used to extract total RNA from PBMCs, with at least 6 micrograms per sample. For every donor, flow cytometry on a PBMC aliquot measured the percentage of naive CD45RAhigh/CD27high T cells. The paper's findings and limits, for the study overall: The long-lived group showed more naive CD4+ T cells, fewer expanded clones and increased TCR diversity than the aged group, suggesting age selection. The percentage of naive T cells measured by flow cytometry correlated strongly with observed TCR beta diversity. Because donor CMV infection status was unknown, age-related changes in expanded clonotypes were potentially confounded. Estimates of total diversity from one million sequenced T cells were regarded as lower bounds and underestimates. Conclusive comparison of naive and antigen-experienced compartments was prevented by the profiling of bulk unsorted PBMCs. As age increased, observed TCR beta diversity per million T cells dropped in a roughly linear way, and a significant reduction was already evident by age 40.

This clonotype was obtained from a man aged 18 to 35 in good health. Input material: blood.

The CDR3 protein is CSVDEGNKQYF. Here is the DNA: TGCAGCGTTGACGAGGGAAATAAGCAGTATTTT. The chain joins TRBV29-1 to TRBJ2-3; a weak D assignment points to TRBD2 (5 bases agree). The CDR3 runs 11 amino acids, cysteine and phenylalanine included. The DNA shown is the 33-base CDR3, in frame from base 1. CDR1 SQVTM and CDR2 ANQGSEA were looked up in the germline V gene. Between the V and J ends, shortened by 3 bases and 11 bases respectively, the junction contains 12 bases.